The source of this T cell receptor beta chain is a study of cytomegalovirus exposure and HLA in healthy donors. The germline CDR1 and CDR2 sequences are MNHEY and SMNVEV (reference sequence). The CDR3 length is 15 residues. The J segment lost 10 bases and the V segment lost 6 bases, leaving 14 bases of the junction unmatched. Donors sampled were nominally healthy, though unrecorded immune exposures were likely. The PCR had 60 Vbeta and 13 Jbeta primers. Measured with immunoSEQ multiplex PCR; TCRdb has only the in-frame clones, and not every one. The data show about 200,000 clones, about 86% seen once.

Sequenced material: PBMCs. The receptor's source is a woman in her twenties or thirties in good health and CMV-seronegative. V is TRBV27 and J is TRBJ2-1; 8 bases match TRBD2. The CDR3 DNA reads as TGTGCCAGCAGGTCCGGGGGGGCCAATTTTGGAGAGCAGTTCTTC. This translates into CASRSGGANFGEQFF.